A selection of T cell receptor beta chains follows, all from one sample in a study of metastatic and nonmetastatic thyroid tumors. TCRdb re-called the PCR reads through MiXCR. The table lists 22,000 or so clones, approximately 15% of them singletons. Sequencing used tumor tissue. The receptors stem from a female donor with papillary thyroid cancer or a benign thyroid nodule (not recorded which). Some clones in this sample may be carry-over from other donors' samples. The CDR3 runs from the conserved cysteine through the conserved F or W. D genes are given only for firm matches. Clone sizes are given selectively: once, few, many, or a class where the clone is expanded.

d_call j_call v_call clone_size cdr3_nt cdr3_aa
TRBD2 TRBJ2-7 TRBV11-1 few TGTGCCAGCAGCTTAGTCGTAGGTCTAGCGGGATTTTACGAGCAGTACTTC CASSLVVGLAGFYEQYF
- TRBJ2-7 TRBV6-1 few TGTGCCAGCCATCCTTCAGGACAAGGTTACGAGCAGTACTTC CASHPSGQGYEQYF
TRBD2 TRBJ2-3 TRBV5-1 many TGCGCCAGCAGTTCCCTGACTAGCGGGGGGGCAGATACGCAGTATTTT CASSSLTSGGADTQYF
- TRBJ2-7 TRBV6-2/TRBV6-3 many TGTGCCAGCAGTCCTTCAACCGGGACTCATCCCTACGAGCAGTACTTC CASSPSTGTHPYEQYF
TRBD2 TRBJ2-5 TRBV30 many TGTGCCTGGAGTAGCGGGAGGCGGGAGACCCAGTACTTC CAWSSGRRETQYF
- TRBJ1-5 TRBV20-1 - TGCAGTGCGTCACCGAGGGGGGGCAGAGGCAATCAGCCCCAGCATTTT CSASPRGGRGNQPQHF
- TRBJ1-5 TRBV12-3/TRBV12-4 many TGTGCCAGCAGTTTAGGGCAGGACCAGCCCCAGCATTTT CASSLGQDQPQHF
TRBD2 TRBJ2-1 TRBV2 - TGTGCCAGCGGGGGAACTAGCGCGTCCCGTAATGAGCAGTTCTTC CASGGTSASRNEQFF
- TRBJ2-1 TRBV9 - TGTGCCAGCAGCGCCCGGGGCGCGAGCTCCTACAATGAGCAGTTCTTC CASSARGASSYNEQFF
- TRBJ1-1 TRBV6-1 many TGTGCCAGCAGAGACTTCATTGAAGCTTTCTTT CASRDFIEAFF
TRBD2 TRBJ2-7 TRBV16 many TGTGCCAGCAGCCATGGGACTAGCGGGGGAGTCTACGAGCAGTACTTC CASSHGTSGGVYEQYF
TRBD1 TRBJ1-1 TRBV20-1 many TGCAGTGCTCGGCAGGGGGCGACGACTGAAGCTTTCTTT CSARQGATTEAFF
- TRBJ2-7 TRBV27 - TGTGCCAGCAGTAAAGGCCGGGCCTACGAGCAGTACTTC CASSKGRAYEQYF
- TRBJ1-1 TRBV7-2 many TGTGCCAGCAGGGCCTGGTCCACTGAAGCTTTCTTT CASRAWSTEAFF
TRBD1 TRBJ2-5 TRBV7-6 many TGTGCCAGCAGCCCCGGGACAGGGACAAGTGGGACCCAGTACTTC CASSPGTGTSGTQYF
TRBD2 TRBJ2-1 TRBV20-1 many TGCAGTGCTAGAGATGCGACTAGCGGGAATTACAATGAGCAGTTCTTC CSARDATSGNYNEQFF
- TRBJ1-1 TRBV3-1 many TGTGCCAGCAGCCAACAGGGTAACACTGAAGCTTTCTTT CASSQQGNTEAFF
- TRBJ1-1 TRBV3-1 many TGTGCCAGCAGCCGTATGAACACTGAAGCTTTCTTT CASSRMNTEAFF
TRBD1 TRBJ2-3 TRBV2 many TGTGCCAGCGAGGGACAGAGGAAAACGCAGTATTTT CASEGQRKTQYF
- TRBJ2-7 TRBV5-1 few TGCGCCAGCAGCTTGGAAGGAGGCGGGGTGGGGATTTACGAGCAGTACTTC CASSLEGGGVGIYEQYF
- TRBJ2-5 TRBV3-1 many TGTGCCAGCAGCCCCTGGGGTCTGGAGACCCAGTACTTC CASSPWGLETQYF
TRBD1 TRBJ1-1 TRBV7-8 many TGTGCCAGCAGCATTGGACAGGGGAACACTGAAGCTTTCTTT CASSIGQGNTEAFF
- TRBJ2-3 TRBV2 many TGTGCCAGCAGTGTCCGCACAGATACGCAGTATTTT CASSVRTDTQYF
- TRBJ2-7 TRBV11-2 many TGTGCCAGCAGCTTTCGTGACCCCGGGACAAGGGGCTACGAGCAGTACTTC CASSFRDPGTRGYEQYF
TRBD1 TRBJ1-5 TRBV19 many TGTGCCAGTAACCCCCCGACAGGGTTTAGGAATCAGCCCCAGCATTTT CASNPPTGFRNQPQHF
TRBD2 TRBJ2-3 TRBV6-2/TRBV6-3 - TGTGCCAGCAGTTACTCACTGGCCGGGACTAGCCGTTTTACAGATACGCAGTATTTT CASSYSLAGTSRFTDTQYF
TRBD1 TRBJ1-1 TRBV19 many TGTGCCAGTAGGCACAGGGGGGGGAACACTGAAGCTTTCTTT CASRHRGGNTEAFF
- TRBJ2-1 TRBV5-1 many TGCGCCAGCAGCTTTAATGCCTATGAGCAGTTCTTC CASSFNAYEQFF
TRBD2 TRBJ2-7 TRBV5-6 many TGTGCCAGCAGCTCGGATGCTGGGCTAGCGGGAGTACAGGAGCAGTACTTC CASSSDAGLAGVQEQYF
- TRBJ2-5 TRBV5-1 many TGCGCCAGCAGCTACGGGACTCCTAGTGAGACCCAGTACTTC CASSYGTPSETQYF
TRBD1 TRBJ2-1 TRBV24-1 - TGTGCCACCGCGTGGACAGGCCTCGGTGAGCAGTTCTTC CATAWTGLGEQFF
TRBD1 TRBJ2-7 TRBV10-1 few TGCGCCAGCATGGACAGGGGTCATTGCCACGATCAGTACTTC CASMDRGHCHDQYF
- TRBJ2-3 TRBV11-2 many TGTGCCAGCAGCCAGAGCACAGATACGCAGTATTTT CASSQSTDTQYF
- TRBJ2-3 TRBV7-9 many TGTGCCAGCTCCGACGAGGGGTTTAGCACAGATACGCAGTATTTT CASSDEGFSTDTQYF
TRBD1 TRBJ1-5 TRBV12-3/TRBV12-4 few TGTGCCAGCAGTTTATCAGGGGGTGGTCAGCCCCAGCATTTT CASSLSGGGQPQHF
- TRBJ1-5 TRBV20-1 - TGCAGTGCCACCCTAAATATTGGGAATCAGCCCCAGCATTTT CSATLNIGNQPQHF
- TRBJ1-5 TRBV11-3 many TGTGCCAGCAGCTTCGGCCGAGGCAATCAGCCCCAGCATTTT CASSFGRGNQPQHF
- TRBJ1-5 TRBV6-6 few TGTGCCAGCAGTTATACCTCAGGTACCGATCAGCCCCAGCATTTT CASSYTSGTDQPQHF
TRBD1 TRBJ1-1 TRBV20-1 many TGCAGTGGGGTCGACAGGGTTGGGTACACTGAAGCTTTCTTT CSGVDRVGYTEAFF
TRBD2 TRBJ2-1 TRBV20-1 many TGCAGTGCTAGCGTGACTAGCGGGACGAAGTTCTTC CSASVTSGTKFF
TRBD2 TRBJ2-1 TRBV5-1 many TGCGCCAGCAGCTTGGATCCTAGCGGGGGGGTTAATGAGCAGTTCTTC CASSLDPSGGVNEQFF
TRBD1 TRBJ1-2 TRBV6-1 - TGCGCCAGCCTCGACGGGACAGGGGGCTATTACTATGGCTACACCTTC CASLDGTGGYYYGYTF
- TRBJ2-5 TRBV20-1 many TGCAGTGCGCCGCCCTTCCAGGGGACCCAGTACTTC CSAPPFQGTQYF